What follows are 11 T cell receptor beta chains derived from one specimen sequenced in a study of T cell repertoires in cytomegalovirus infection. Each CDR3 protein gets one entry after TCRdb re-called the reads with MiXCR. The top ten hold 7.5% to 9% of the sample, which has roughly 630,000 distinct CDR3 sequences, approximately 25% seen once. Sequenced input: CD8+ T cells from PBMCs. The source of these receptors is a human donor in good health (CMV status not recorded). Some clones in this sample may be carry-over from other donors' samples.

V usage is TRBV20-1 and J usage is TRBJ2-5; tentative D call: TRBD1 (5 bases). Deletions cut 5 bases from V and 3 bases from J, with 13 bases between. CDR3 length: 13 residues. Germline CDR1 and CDR2: DFQATT and SNEGSKA (reference sequence). The CDR3 nucleotides read TGCAGTGCTGGCCTAGGGGAAGAAGAGACCCAGTACTTC. Translation: CSAGLGEEETQYF.

This sequence joins TRBV7-9 and TRBJ1-3; 7 nucleotides match TRBD1. CDR3 length equals 17 residues. Germline CDR1 is SEHNR and CDR2 is FQNEAQ (reference sequence). The V and J ends lost 4 bases and 4 bases, in that order; junction bases with no gene match: 13. CDR3 sequence: CASSSYWTGISGNTIYF. As DNA, the CDR3 is TGTGCCAGCAGCTCTTATTGGACAGGCATCTCGGGAAACACCATATATTTT.

This clonotype showed up many times. This rearrangement joins TRBV6-5 to TRBJ2-7; 7 bases line up with TRBD2. V shed 2 bases, J shed 6 bases, and the junction held 4 bases outside the gene matches. Germline loops: CDR1 MNHEY, CDR2 SVGAGI. The CDR3 extends over 13 amino acids. The CDR3 protein is CASSYSPGGEQYV. As DNA, the CDR3 is TGTGCCAGCAGTTACAGCCCGGGGGGCGAGCAGTACGTC.

This clonotype was observed at least ten times. The genes are TRBV7-2 and TRBJ1-5, with D hard to call. CDR1 is SGHTA, CDR2 FQGNSA, per germline. The length of the CDR3 is 16 residues. The V end was cut by 1 base, the J end by 4 bases, with 14 bases between. The chain's CDR3 is CASSLEIGGGNQPQHF. CDR3 sequence (DNA): TGTGCCAGCAGCTTAGAGATCGGTGGCGGTAATCAGCCCCAGCATTTT.

The chain links TRBV19 to TRBJ1-5, with D perhaps matching TRBD1 (5 bases). V was clipped by 7 bases and J by 3 bases, with 13 bases between them. The germline V gene encodes CDR1 LNHDA and CDR2 SQIVND (reference sequence). The CDR3 covers 14 residues. The CDR3 DNA sequence: TGTGCCAGTACCCTTCGGGGGGACAATCAGCCCCAGCATTTT. The encoded protein is CASTLRGDNQPQHF.

This clonotype has at least ten counts. The chain carries TRBV7-2 and TRBJ1-2, with TRBD1 as a possible D gene (5 bases). Trimming removed 4 bases from V and 5 bases from J, with 8 bases in between. Looked up from germline, CDR1 is SGHTA and CDR2 is FQGNSA. The CDR3 is 12 amino acids. In DNA, the CDR3 is TGTGCCAGCAGCTCCAGACAGTATGGCTACACCTTC. It yields the protein CASSSRQYGYTF.

This clonotype was recorded a few times. V and J are TRBV28 and TRBJ2-2, with 7 bases that match TRBD2. Trimming cost V 2 bases and J 2 bases; bases outside gene matches: 8. CDR1 and CDR2 from the germline V gene are MDHEN and SYDVKM. This CDR3 region has 17 residues. The CDR3 spells CASSLPSGLVNTGELFF. The CDR3 nucleotides read TGTGCCAGCAGTTTACCCTCCGGACTAGTTAACACCGGGGAGCTGTTTTTT.

In its sample, this clonotype was seen a few times. The J gene is TRBJ1-5, the V gene TRBV6-2 or TRBV6-3; D not certain. Germline V gene data show CDR1 as MNHEY and CDR2 as SVGEGT. This CDR3 is built from 14 residues. V lost 5 bases and J 5 bases, leaving 13 bases between the germline ends. Written as DNA, the CDR3 is TGTGCCAGCAGTCTCCACACCGGGTATCAGCCCCAGCATTTT. Amino acids: CASSLHTGYQPQHF.

This clonotype was recorded many times. J is TRBJ2-7 and V is TRBV7-6; a weak D match, TRBD1 (5 bases). The CDR3 consists of 14 residues. Trimming removed 2 bases at V and 2 bases at J, with 10 bases between. CDR1 and CDR2 (germline): SGHVS, FNYEAQ. CDR3 region: CASSLLQGTYEQYF. CDR3 bases: TGTGCCAGCAGCTTACTGCAGGGTACCTACGAGCAGTACTTC.

The chain is built from TRBV3-1 and TRBJ2-5; the D is unclear. The CDR3 is 10 residues long. V was clipped by 3 bases and J by 9 bases, with 5 bases between them. The V gene's germline CDR1 is LGHDT and CDR2 YNNKEL (reference sequence). The CDR3 DNA follows: TGTGCCAGCAGCCAGGTCGCCCAGTACTTC. It codes for CASSQVAQYF.

V usage is TRBV4-1 and J usage is TRBJ2-7, with TRBD1 matching 7 bases. With 4 bases clipped from V and 7 bases from J, the junction kept 13 bases outside the gene matches. This CDR3 spans 15 amino acids. CDR1 is MGHRA, CDR2 YSYEKL, per germline. CDR3 nucleotides: TGCGCCAGCAGCCTGAGCCGGGACAGAGGGCATGAGCAGTACTTC. As protein: CASSLSRDRGHEQYF.